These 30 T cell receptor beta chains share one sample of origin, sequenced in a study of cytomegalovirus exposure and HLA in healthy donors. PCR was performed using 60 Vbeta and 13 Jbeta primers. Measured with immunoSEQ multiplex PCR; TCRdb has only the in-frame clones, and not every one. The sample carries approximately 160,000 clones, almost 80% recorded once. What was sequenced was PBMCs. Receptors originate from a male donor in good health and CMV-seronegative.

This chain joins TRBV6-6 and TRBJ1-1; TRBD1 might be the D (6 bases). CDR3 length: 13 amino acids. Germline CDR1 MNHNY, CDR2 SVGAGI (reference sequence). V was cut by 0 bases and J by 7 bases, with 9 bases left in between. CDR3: CASSYSQTGEAFF. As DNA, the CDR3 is TGTGCCAGCAGTTACTCTCAGACAGGTGAAGCTTTCTTT.

The CDR3 coding sequence is TGTGCCAGCAGCGTCGCGACAGGGGCCCTCCCCTACGAGCAGTACTTC. Translation: CASSVATGALPYEQYF. This chain uses TRBV9 with TRBJ2-5; the match to TRBD1 covers 8 bases. Near its end, the DNA agrees better with TRBJ2-7, so the J call may be wrong. The germline CDR1 and CDR2 sequences are SGDLS and YYNGEE. The CDR3 runs to 16 residues.

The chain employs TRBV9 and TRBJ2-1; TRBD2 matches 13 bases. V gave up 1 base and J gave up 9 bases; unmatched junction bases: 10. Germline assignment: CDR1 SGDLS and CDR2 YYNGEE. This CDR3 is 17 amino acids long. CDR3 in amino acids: CASSVRFGLAGVSEQFF. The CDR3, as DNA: TGTGCCAGCAGCGTACGATTTGGACTAGCGGGAGTAAGTGAGCAGTTCTTC.

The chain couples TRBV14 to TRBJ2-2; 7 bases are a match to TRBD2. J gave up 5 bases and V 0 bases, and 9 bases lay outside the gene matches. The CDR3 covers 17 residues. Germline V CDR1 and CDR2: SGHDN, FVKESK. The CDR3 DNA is TGTGCCAGCAGCCAAGAGGCCGCGGGGGTTTGGACCGGGGAGCTGTTTTTT. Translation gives CASSQEAAGVWTGELFF.

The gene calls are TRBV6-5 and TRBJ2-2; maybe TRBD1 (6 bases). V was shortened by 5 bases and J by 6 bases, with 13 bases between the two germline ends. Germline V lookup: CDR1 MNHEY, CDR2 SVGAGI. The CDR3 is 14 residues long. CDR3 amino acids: CASSNRVEAGELFF. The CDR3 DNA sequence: TGTGCCAGCAGTAACAGGGTGGAGGCCGGGGAGCTGTTTTTT.

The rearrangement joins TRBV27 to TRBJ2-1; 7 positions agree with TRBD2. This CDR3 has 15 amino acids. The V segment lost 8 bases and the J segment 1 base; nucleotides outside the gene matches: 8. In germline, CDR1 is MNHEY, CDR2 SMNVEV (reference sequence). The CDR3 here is CASLAMRGSYNEQFF. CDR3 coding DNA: TGTGCCAGCCTGGCTATGCGGGGGTCCTACAATGAGCAGTTCTTC.

The CDR3 nucleotides read TGTGCCTGGAGTGGAGACAATAATTCACCCCTCCACTTT. Residues: CAWSGDNNSPLHF. The rearrangement uses TRBV30 and TRBJ1-6; D is unclear. The CDR3 is 13 residues long. Looked up from germline, CDR1 is GTSNPN and CDR2 is SVGIG (reference sequence). The germline V and J ends were trimmed by 1 base and 5 bases, with 6 bases remaining between them.

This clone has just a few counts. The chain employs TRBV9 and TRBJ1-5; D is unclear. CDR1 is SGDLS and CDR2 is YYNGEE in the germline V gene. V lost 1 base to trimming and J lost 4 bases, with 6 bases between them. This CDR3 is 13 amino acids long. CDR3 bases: TGTGCCAGCAGCGTAAGCGGGAATCAGCCCCAGCATTTT. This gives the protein CASSVSGNQPQHF.

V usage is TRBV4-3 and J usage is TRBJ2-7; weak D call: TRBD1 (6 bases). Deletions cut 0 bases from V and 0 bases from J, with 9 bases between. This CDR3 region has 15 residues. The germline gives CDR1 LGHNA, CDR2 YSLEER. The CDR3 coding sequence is TGCGCCAGCAGCCAAGACGGACAGCCCTCCTACGAGCAGTACTTC. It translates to CASSQDGQPSYEQYF.

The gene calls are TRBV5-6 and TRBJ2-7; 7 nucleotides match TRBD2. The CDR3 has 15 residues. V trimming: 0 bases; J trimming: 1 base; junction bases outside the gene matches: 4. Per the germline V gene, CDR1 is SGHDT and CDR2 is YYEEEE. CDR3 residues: CASSLGKRDSYEQYF. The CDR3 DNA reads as TGTGCCAGCAGCTTGGGCAAGCGGGATTCCTACGAGCAGTACTTC.

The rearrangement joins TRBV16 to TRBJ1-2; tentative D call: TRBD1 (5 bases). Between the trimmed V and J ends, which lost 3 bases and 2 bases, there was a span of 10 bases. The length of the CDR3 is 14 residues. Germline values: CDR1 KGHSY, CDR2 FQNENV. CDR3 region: CASSHMDINYGYTF. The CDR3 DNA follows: TGTGCCAGCAGCCATATGGACATCAACTATGGCTACACCTTC.

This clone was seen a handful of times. The CDR3 region has the DNA TGTGCCAGCAGCGCCGAACTAGCCAATGAGCAGTTCTTC. Translating gives CASSAELANEQFF. The rearrangement uses TRBV5-4 and TRBJ2-1, with a weak D call TRBD2 (6 bases). The CDR3 runs 13 residues. V was clipped by 4 bases and J by 6 bases, with 11 bases between them. Germline values: CDR1 SGHNT, CDR2 YYREEE (reference sequence).

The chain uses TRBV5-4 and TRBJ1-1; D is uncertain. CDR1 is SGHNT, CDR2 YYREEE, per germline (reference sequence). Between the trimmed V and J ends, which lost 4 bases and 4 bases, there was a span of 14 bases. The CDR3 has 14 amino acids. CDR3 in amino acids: CASSVTGGGTEAFF. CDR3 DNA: TGTGCCAGCAGCGTCACGGGTGGCGGCACTGAAGCTTTCTTT.

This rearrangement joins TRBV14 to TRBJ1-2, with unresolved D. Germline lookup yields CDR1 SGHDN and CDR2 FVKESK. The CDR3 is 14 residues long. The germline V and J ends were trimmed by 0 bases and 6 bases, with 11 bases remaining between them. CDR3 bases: TGTGCCAGCAGCCAAGACCGAGAGAACGATGGCTACACCTTC. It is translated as CASSQDRENDGYTF.

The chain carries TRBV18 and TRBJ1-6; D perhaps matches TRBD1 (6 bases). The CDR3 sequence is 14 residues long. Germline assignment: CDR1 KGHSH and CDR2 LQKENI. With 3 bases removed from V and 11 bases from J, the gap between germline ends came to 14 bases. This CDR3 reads CASSPGRGVTPLHF. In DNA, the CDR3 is TGTGCCAGCTCACCCGGCAGGGGAGTTACACCCCTCCACTTT.

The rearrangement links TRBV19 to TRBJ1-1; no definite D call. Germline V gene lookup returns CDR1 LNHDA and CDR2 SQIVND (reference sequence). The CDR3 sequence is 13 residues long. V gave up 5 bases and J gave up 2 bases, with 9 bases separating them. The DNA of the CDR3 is TGTGCCAGTAGTTACTATACAAACACTGAAGCTTTCTTT. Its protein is CASSYYTNTEAFF.

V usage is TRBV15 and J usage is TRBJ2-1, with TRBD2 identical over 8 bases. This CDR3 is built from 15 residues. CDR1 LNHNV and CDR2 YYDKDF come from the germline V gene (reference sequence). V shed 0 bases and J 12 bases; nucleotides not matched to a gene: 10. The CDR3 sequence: CATSRDSSGLPRQFF. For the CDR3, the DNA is TGTGCCACCAGCAGAGATTCTAGCGGGCTCCCCCGGCAGTTCTTC.

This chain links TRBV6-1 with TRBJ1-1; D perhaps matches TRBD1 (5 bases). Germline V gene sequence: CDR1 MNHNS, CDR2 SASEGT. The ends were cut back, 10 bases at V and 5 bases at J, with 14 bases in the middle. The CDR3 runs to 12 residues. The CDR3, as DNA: TGTGCCACCAAGAAAGGGGAAACTGAAGCTTTCTTT. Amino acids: CATKKGETEAFF.

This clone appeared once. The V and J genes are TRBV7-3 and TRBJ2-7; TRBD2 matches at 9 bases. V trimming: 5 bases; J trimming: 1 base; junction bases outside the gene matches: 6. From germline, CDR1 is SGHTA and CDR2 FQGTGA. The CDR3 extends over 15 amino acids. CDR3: CASSRRGGDSYEQYF. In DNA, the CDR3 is TGTGCCAGCAGCAGGCGGGGGGGCGATTCCTACGAGCAGTACTTC.

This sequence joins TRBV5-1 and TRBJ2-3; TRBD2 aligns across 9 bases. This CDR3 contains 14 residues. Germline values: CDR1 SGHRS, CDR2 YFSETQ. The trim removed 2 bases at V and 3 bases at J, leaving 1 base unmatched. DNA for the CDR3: TGCGCCAGCAGCTTCAGCGGGGGGACAGATACGCAGTATTTT. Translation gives CASSFSGGTDTQYF.

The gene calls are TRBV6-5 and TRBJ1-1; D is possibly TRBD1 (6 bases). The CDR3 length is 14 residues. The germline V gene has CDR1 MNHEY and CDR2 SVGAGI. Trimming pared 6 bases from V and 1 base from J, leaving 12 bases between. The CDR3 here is CASRFNRANTEAFF. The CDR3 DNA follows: TGTGCCAGCAGGTTTAACAGGGCGAACACTGAAGCTTTCTTT.

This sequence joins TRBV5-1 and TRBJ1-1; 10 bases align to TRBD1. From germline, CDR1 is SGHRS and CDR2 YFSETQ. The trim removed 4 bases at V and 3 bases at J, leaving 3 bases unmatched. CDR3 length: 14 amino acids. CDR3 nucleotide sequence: TGCGCCAGCAGCAGGACAGGGGGGGACACTGAAGCTTTCTTT. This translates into CASSRTGGDTEAFF.

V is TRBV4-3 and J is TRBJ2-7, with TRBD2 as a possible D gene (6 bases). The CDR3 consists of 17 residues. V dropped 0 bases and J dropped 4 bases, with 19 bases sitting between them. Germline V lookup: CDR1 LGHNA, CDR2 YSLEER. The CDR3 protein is CASSQESVRGVAYEQYF. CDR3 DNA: TGCGCCAGCAGCCAAGAATCGGTCCGCGGGGTGGCGTACGAGCAGTACTTC.

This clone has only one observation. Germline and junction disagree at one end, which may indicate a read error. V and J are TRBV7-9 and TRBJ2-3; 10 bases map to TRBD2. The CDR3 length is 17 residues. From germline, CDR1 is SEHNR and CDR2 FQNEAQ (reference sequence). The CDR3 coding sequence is TGTTCCAGCAGCTCCCGAAGCGGGGGGGCCGAAACAGATACGCAGTATTTT. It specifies CSSSSRSGGAETDTQYF. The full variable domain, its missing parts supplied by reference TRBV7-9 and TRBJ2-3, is DTGVSQNPRHKITKRGQNVTFRCDPISEHNRLYWYRQTLGQGPEFLTYFQNEAQLEKSRLLSDRFSAERPKGSFSTLEIQRTEQGDSAMYLCSSSSRSGGAETDTQYFGPGTRLTVL.

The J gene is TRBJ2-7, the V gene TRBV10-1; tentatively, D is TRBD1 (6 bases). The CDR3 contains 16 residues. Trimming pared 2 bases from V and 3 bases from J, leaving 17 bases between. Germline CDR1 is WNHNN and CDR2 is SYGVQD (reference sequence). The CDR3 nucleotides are TGCGCCAGCAGTGAGATTAGGGGGATCAGATACTACGAGCAGTACTTC. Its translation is CASSEIRGIRYYEQYF.

The CDR3 is CASSSQGAKSNQPQHF. DNA of the CDR3: TGTGCCAGCAGCTCGCAGGGGGCTAAAAGCAATCAGCCCCAGCATTTT. The rearrangement uses TRBV11-2 and TRBJ1-5; 8 positions match TRBD1. Trimming at V came to 4 bases and at J to 1 base, leaving 6 bases not matched to a gene. The CDR3 runs 16 residues. From germline, CDR1 is SGHAT and CDR2 FQNNGV.

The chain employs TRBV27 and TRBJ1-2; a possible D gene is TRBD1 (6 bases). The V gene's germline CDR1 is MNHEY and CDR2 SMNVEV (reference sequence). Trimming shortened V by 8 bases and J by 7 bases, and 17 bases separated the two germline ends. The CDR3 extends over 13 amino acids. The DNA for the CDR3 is TGTGCCAGCCGGCCAGGGGCCGAGGTTGGCTACACCTTC. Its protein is CASRPGAEVGYTF.

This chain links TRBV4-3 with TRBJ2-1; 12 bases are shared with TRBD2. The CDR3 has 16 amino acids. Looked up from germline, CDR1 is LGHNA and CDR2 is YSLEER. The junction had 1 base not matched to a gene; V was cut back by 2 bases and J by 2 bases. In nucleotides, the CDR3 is TGCGCCAGCAGCCAACGGACTAGCGGGACCTACAATGAGCAGTTCTTC. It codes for CASSQRTSGTYNEQFF.

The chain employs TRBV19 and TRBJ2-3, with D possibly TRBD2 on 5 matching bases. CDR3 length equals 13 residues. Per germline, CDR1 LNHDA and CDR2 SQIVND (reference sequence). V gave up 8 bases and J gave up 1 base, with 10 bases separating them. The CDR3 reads CASSDSGTDTQYF. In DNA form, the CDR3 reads TGTGCCAGTTCGGACTCAGGCACAGATACGCAGTATTTT.

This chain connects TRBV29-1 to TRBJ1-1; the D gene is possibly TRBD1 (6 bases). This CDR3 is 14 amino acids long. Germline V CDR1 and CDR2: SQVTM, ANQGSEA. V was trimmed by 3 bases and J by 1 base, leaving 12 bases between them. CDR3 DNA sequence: TGCAGCGTTGATGCGGGGGGCGGGAACACTGAAGCTTTCTTT. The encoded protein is CSVDAGGGNTEAFF.